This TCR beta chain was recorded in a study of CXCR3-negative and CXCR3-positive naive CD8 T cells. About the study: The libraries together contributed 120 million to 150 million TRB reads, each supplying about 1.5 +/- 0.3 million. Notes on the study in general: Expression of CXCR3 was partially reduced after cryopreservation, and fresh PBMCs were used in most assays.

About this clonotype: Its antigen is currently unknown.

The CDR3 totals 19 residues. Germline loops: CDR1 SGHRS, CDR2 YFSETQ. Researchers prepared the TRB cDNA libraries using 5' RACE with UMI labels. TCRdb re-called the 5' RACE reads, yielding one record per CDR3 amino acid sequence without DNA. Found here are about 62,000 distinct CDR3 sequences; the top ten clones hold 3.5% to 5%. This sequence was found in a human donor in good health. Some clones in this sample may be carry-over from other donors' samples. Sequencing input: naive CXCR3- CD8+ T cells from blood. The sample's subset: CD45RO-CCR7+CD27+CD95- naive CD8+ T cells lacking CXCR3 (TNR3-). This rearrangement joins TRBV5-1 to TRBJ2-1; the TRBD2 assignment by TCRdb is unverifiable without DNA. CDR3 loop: CASSFGIDRGTWAINEQFF.